This is a list of T cell receptor beta chains from one sample in a study of T cell clones after liver transplantation. Assay: immunoSEQ multiplex PCR; the TCRdb copy retains only in-frame clones and omits some. The sample contains around 80,000 clones, 70% to 85% of which appear only once. Here the sequenced sample was CD4+ T cells from blood, taken approximately 3.5 years after liver transplant. The receptors come from a human patient who received a liver transplant. Some of these T cells may belong to the graft donor. CDR3s include the opening cysteine and the closing phenylalanine or tryptophan. The D gene is left open where the match is weak. Where a row states a size, it is once, few, many or the class of an expanded clone; other rows omit it.

CDR3 DNA: TGTGCCTGGAGTGAAGACGGGCATAGCAATCAGCCCCAGCATTTT
CDR3 protein: CAWSEDGHSNQPQHF
D gene: NA
clone size: NA
J gene: TRBJ1-5
V gene: TRBV30

CDR3 DNA: TGTGCCAGCAGCGCCGACAGGGGGCGTGAAAAACTGTTTTTT
CDR3 protein: CASSADRGREKLFF
D gene: TRBD1
clone size: few
J gene: TRBJ1-4
V gene: TRBV9

CDR3 DNA: TGTGCCAGCAGCTTAGCACGAGGGGATGGAAACACCATATATTTT
CDR3 protein: CASSLARGDGNTIYF
D gene: NA
clone size: NA
J gene: TRBJ1-3
V gene: TRBV11-2

CDR3 DNA: TGTGCCAGCAGATTAACCGACCCAGGGGGAGGCCATGGCTACACCTTC
CDR3 protein: CASRLTDPGGGHGYTF
D gene: TRBD1
clone size: NA
J gene: TRBJ1-2
V gene: TRBV7-9

CDR3 DNA: TGTGCCATCAAAGAACTGGCTGGGTACAATGAGCAGTTCTTC
CDR3 protein: CAIKELAGYNEQFF
D gene: NA
clone size: NA
J gene: TRBJ2-1
V gene: TRBV10-3

CDR3 DNA: TGTGCCAGCAGCCTGATAGCGGGGACATCCTACAATGAGCAGTTCTTC
CDR3 protein: CASSLIAGTSYNEQFF
D gene: TRBD2
clone size: NA
J gene: TRBJ2-1
V gene: TRBV11-2

CDR3 DNA: TGCGCCAGCAGCTTTGGGGGAGGGGCAGATACGCAGTATTTT
CDR3 protein: CASSFGGGADTQYF
D gene: TRBD2
clone size: NA
J gene: TRBJ2-3
V gene: TRBV5-1

CDR3 DNA: TGTGCCAGCAGCCGTCTGGGGGGTTACGAGCAGTACTTC
CDR3 protein: CASSRLGGYEQYF
D gene: NA
clone size: NA
J gene: TRBJ2-7
V gene: TRBV7-8

CDR3 DNA: TGTGCCAGCGGGACTAGCGGCTACGAGCAGTACTTC
CDR3 protein: CASGTSGYEQYF
D gene: TRBD2
clone size: NA
J gene: TRBJ2-7
V gene: TRBV6-1

CDR3 DNA: TGTGCCTGGAGGCCCCTGGGTCCCTACAATGAGCAGTTCTTC
CDR3 protein: CAWRPLGPYNEQFF
D gene: NA
clone size: NA
J gene: TRBJ2-1
V gene: TRBV30

CDR3 DNA: TGTGCCAGCAGTCGAAACGGCAATCAGCCCCAGCATTTT
CDR3 protein: CASSRNGNQPQHF
D gene: NA
clone size: NA
J gene: TRBJ1-5
V gene: TRBV6-6

CDR3 DNA: TGTGCCAGCTCACCTCCCACAAACAACTATGGCTACACCTTC
CDR3 protein: CASSPPTNNYGYTF
D gene: NA
clone size: NA
J gene: TRBJ1-2
V gene: TRBV18

CDR3 DNA: TGTGCCAGTAGTGGGTGGGTAAGACTTAGCAATCAGCCCCAGCATTTT
CDR3 protein: CASSGWVRLSNQPQHF
D gene: NA
clone size: NA
J gene: TRBJ1-5
V gene: TRBV19

CDR3 DNA: TGTGCCAGCAGCTTTGCCGGACGGAGAAGCACAGATACGCAGTATTTT
CDR3 protein: CASSFAGRRSTDTQYF
D gene: NA
clone size: NA
J gene: TRBJ2-3
V gene: TRBV5-4

CDR3 DNA: TGTGCCAGCAGCGTACCGGGACTAGCATCCTACGAGCAGTACTTC
CDR3 protein: CASSVPGLASYEQYF
D gene: TRBD2
clone size: NA
J gene: TRBJ2-7
V gene: TRBV28

CDR3 DNA: TGTGCCAGCAGTTTATTCGGGACAAACACCAGGGAGCAGTACTTC
CDR3 protein: CASSLFGTNTREQYF
D gene: NA
clone size: NA
J gene: TRBJ2-7
V gene: TRBV28

CDR3 DNA: TGTGCCAGCAGCTTAGTAGGGGGAGAAGGGCCCCAGCATTTT
CDR3 protein: CASSLVGGEGPQHF
D gene: NA
clone size: NA
J gene: TRBJ1-5
V gene: TRBV11-2

CDR3 DNA: TGCAGTGCTAGGGGGGACCAGCCCCAGCATTTT
CDR3 protein: CSARGDQPQHF
D gene: NA
clone size: NA
J gene: TRBJ1-5
V gene: TRBV20-1

CDR3 DNA: TGTGCCAGCAGCTTGGCCGCCCGGGACAGGGGATCCCCCTACAATGAGCAGTTCTTC
CDR3 protein: CASSLAARDRGSPYNEQFF
D gene: TRBD1
clone size: once
J gene: TRBJ2-1
V gene: TRBV5-5

CDR3 DNA: TGCGCCAGCAGCCCTGAGGCGGGTAGCAATCAGCCCCAGCATTTT
CDR3 protein: CASSPEAGSNQPQHF
D gene: NA
clone size: few
J gene: TRBJ1-5
V gene: TRBV5-1

CDR3 DNA: TGTGCCAGCAGAATAACAGGCCTCTCCTACAATGAGCAGTTCTTC
CDR3 protein: CASRITGLSYNEQFF
D gene: NA
clone size: NA
J gene: TRBJ2-1
V gene: TRBV27

CDR3 DNA: TGTGCCAGCAGCCCCCGACAGGGAGCTTACGAGCAGTACTTC
CDR3 protein: CASSPRQGAYEQYF
D gene: TRBD1
clone size: few
J gene: TRBJ2-7
V gene: TRBV7-9

CDR3 DNA: TGCGCCAGCAGCTCGCCAGAACCGGGACGGCTTTCGAAAAATGAGCAGTTCTTC
CDR3 protein: CASSSPEPGRLSKNEQFF
D gene: NA
clone size: NA
J gene: TRBJ2-1
V gene: TRBV5-1

CDR3 DNA: TGTGCCAGCAGGCTCGGGGGGAACAACAATGAGCAGTTCTTC
CDR3 protein: CASRLGGNNNEQFF
D gene: TRBD2
clone size: NA
J gene: TRBJ2-1
V gene: TRBV28

CDR3 DNA: TGCGCCAGCAGCTTGGACGGGGTGGAGGAGACCCAGTACTTC
CDR3 protein: CASSLDGVEETQYF
D gene: NA
clone size: NA
J gene: TRBJ2-5
V gene: TRBV5-1

CDR3 DNA: TGTGCCAGCAGCGCCCGAGTTCCGGGACAGGGGGGTTATGGCTACACCTTC
CDR3 protein: CASSARVPGQGGYGYTF
D gene: TRBD1
clone size: NA
J gene: TRBJ1-2
V gene: TRBV14